This TCR beta chain comes out of a study of beta chain features in type 1 diabetes. Whole-study context: Examination spanned around 100,000,000 sorted cells from all samples. Broader study findings: Researchers report that Type 1 diabetes patients had moderately but significantly shorter TCRB CDR3s across all four CD4+ subsets.

The entirety of the isolated RNA underwent reverse transcription, so expressed TCRB transcripts were sequenced. Profiled with immunoSEQ multiplex PCR; TCRdb holds only in-frame clones, not every one. The data show over 150,000 clones, with around 7.8% seen just once and about 1% held by the top ten. Via the markers CD45RO/CCR7/CD25/CD127/CD95/CD27, stem cell-like memory, regulatory, central memory and naive CD4+ cells were sorted. In the case of this clone: Its specificity is unknown.

This CDR3 comprises 13 residues. The receptor comes from a woman in her 40s with type 1 diabetes. Sequencing was carried out using central memory CD4+ T cells from blood. The chain joins TRBV21-1 to TRBJ1-1; the table's D call TRBD1 went unverified against the DNA. TRBV21-1 constitutes a pseudogene. The CDR3, as DNA: TGTGCCAGCGGACCAGGGGGCGGCACTGAAGCTTTCTTT. Translation: CASGPGGGTEAFF.